The entry below gives a single T cell receptor (beta chain) sequence along with its context. The data are from a study of T cells in Graves' hyperthyroidism and ophthalmopathy. There were TCR beta CDR3 regions amplified from RNA transcripts. The HTBI set primed first-round TCR CDR3 RT-PCR. One entry per CDR3 protein results from TCRdb running MiXCR on the multiplex PCR reads. The sample lists 350,000 to 450,000 distinct CDR3 sequences, 11% to 15% occurring once. Germline assignment: CDR1 ENHRY and CDR2 SYGVKD. V was cut by 0 bases and J by 2 bases, with 10 bases left in between. There are 15 residues in the CDR3.

The rearrangement joins TRBV10-3 to TRBJ2-5; D possibly corresponds to TRBD1 (6 bases). The receptor was derived from a man between 45 and 60 years old with Graves' ophthalmopathy. The material sequenced was blood. CDR3 nucleotide sequence: TGTGCCATCAGTGAGTCGGCAGGGGTTCAAGAGACCCAGTACTTC. Its translation: CAISESAGVQETQYF.